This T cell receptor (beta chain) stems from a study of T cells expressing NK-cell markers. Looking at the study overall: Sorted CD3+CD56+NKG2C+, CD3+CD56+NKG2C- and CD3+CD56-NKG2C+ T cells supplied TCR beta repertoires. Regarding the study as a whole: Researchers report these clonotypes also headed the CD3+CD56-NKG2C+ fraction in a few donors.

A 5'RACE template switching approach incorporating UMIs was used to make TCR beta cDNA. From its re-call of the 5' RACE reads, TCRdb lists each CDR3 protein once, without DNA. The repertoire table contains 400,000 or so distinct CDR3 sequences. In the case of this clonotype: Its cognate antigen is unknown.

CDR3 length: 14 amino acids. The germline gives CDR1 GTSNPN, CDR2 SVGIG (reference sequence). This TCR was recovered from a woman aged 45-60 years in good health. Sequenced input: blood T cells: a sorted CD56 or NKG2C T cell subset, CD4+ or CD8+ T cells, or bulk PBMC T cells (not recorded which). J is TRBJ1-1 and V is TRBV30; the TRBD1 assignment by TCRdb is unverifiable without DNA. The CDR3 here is CACNPDRENTEAFF.